The 29 T cell receptor beta chains presented below share a single source sample, sequenced in a study of PD-1 blockade in mismatch repair-deficient tumors. TCRdb's table, derived via immunoSEQ multiplex PCR, lists solely in-frame clones and lacks some. The sample lists about 51,000 clones, more than 75% occurring once. This specimen was peripheral blood, taken 4 weeks after starting pembrolizumab. The receptor source for this set is an adult with mismatch repair-deficient cancer.

The chain combines TRBV29-1 with TRBJ2-3; D uncertain. Trimming cost V 6 bases and J 0 bases, with 16 bases left between them. The germline gives CDR1 SQVTM, CDR2 ANQGSEA. The CDR3 is made up of 15 amino acids. CDR3 protein: CSVSAPAASTDTQYF. CDR3 bases: TGCAGCGTCTCCGCCCCCGCAGCTAGCACAGATACGCAGTATTTT.

V and J are TRBV19 and TRBJ2-2, with 7 bases that match TRBD2. CDR1 and CDR2 (germline): LNHDA, SQIVND (reference sequence). V was clipped by 7 bases and J by 5 bases; unmatched bases: 16. CDR3 length: 17 amino acids. The CDR3 DNA follows: TGTGCCAGTACCAAAGGCGCCCGGCGACTAGCAACCGGGGAGCTGTTTTTT. Translation gives CASTKGARRLATGELFF.

CDR3 nucleotides: TGCAGCAGCGTTGCGGTCACCGGGGACGAATGCCAGCCCCAGCATTTT. Residues: CSSVAVTGDECQPQHF. This rearrangement joins TRBV29-1 to TRBJ1-5; D perhaps matches TRBD1 (5 bases). The germline V gene encodes CDR1 SQVTM and CDR2 ANQGSEA. This CDR3 contains 16 residues. Deletions cut 8 bases from V and 7 bases from J, with 27 bases between. The variable domain in full, completed from reference TRBV29-1 and TRBJ1-5, reads SAVISQKPSRDICQRGTSLTIQCQVDSQVTMMFWYRQQPGQSLTLIATANQGSEATYESGFVIDKFPISRPNLTFSTLTVSNMSPEDSSIYLCSSVAVTGDECQPQHFGDGTRLSIL.

The chain employs TRBV28 and TRBJ2-7; TRBD2 aligns across 14 bases. V lost 7 bases, J lost 4 bases, and 6 bases stayed unmatched. This CDR3 comprises 15 residues. CDR1 is MDHEN, CDR2 SYDVKM, per germline. CDR3 nucleotides: TGTGCCAGCACCGGGACTAGCGGGAGTTTATACGAGCAGTACTTC. Translating gives CASTGTSGSLYEQYF.

This clone was found a few times. The CDR3 sequence: CAWRVTGGTGELFF. For the CDR3, the DNA is TGTGCCTGGAGAGTCACAGGAGGCACCGGGGAGCTGTTTTTT. V and J are TRBV30 and TRBJ2-2; the D call may be TRBD1 or TRBD2 (5 bases each). In germline, CDR1 is GTSNPN, CDR2 SVGIG (reference sequence). The CDR3 extends over 14 amino acids. The V end was cut by 3 bases, the J end by 4 bases, with 12 bases between.

The rearrangement links TRBV5-4 to TRBJ2-7; 9 bases agree with TRBD2. There are 15 residues in the CDR3. The germline V gene has CDR1 SGHNT and CDR2 YYREEE (reference sequence). J lost 0 bases, V lost 2 bases, and 3 bases had no gene match. CDR3 coding DNA: TGTGCCAGCAGCTTTAGTAGCGGGAGCTCCTACGAGCAGTACTTC. It is translated as CASSFSSGSSYEQYF.

In this sample, this clone turned up once. The chain is built from TRBV10-1 and TRBJ2-1; weak D call: TRBD1 (6 bases). This CDR3 region has 16 residues. Germline CDR1 and CDR2: WNHNN and SYGVQD (reference sequence). Trimming stripped 2 bases from V and 0 bases from J, with 11 bases between. CDR3 loop: CASSEVRGSSYNEQFF. Here the CDR3 DNA reads TGCGCCAGCAGTGAGGTCAGGGGTAGCTCCTACAATGAGCAGTTCTTC.

The chain recombines TRBV4-3 with TRBJ1-5; no firm D call. Trimming cost V 1 base and J 2 bases, with 12 bases left between them. CDR1 and CDR2 from the germline V gene are LGHNA and YSLEER. The CDR3 sequence is 16 residues long. CDR3 in DNA: TGCGCCAGCAGCCAAGCTCACAACGGCGGCAATCAGCCCCAGCATTTT. It yields the protein CASSQAHNGGNQPQHF.

The chain carries TRBV19 and TRBJ2-1; no definite D call. CDR1 is LNHDA and CDR2 is SQIVND in the germline V gene (reference sequence). The CDR3 is 13 amino acids. Deletions cut 5 bases from V and 7 bases from J, with 12 bases between. CDR3 bases: TGTGCCAGTAGTTTTGGATTTGGGAATGAGCAGTTCTTC. Protein: CASSFGFGNEQFF.

In nucleotides, the CDR3 is TGTGCCAGCAGCTTAGGACGACAGAACACTGAAGCTTTCTTT. Protein product: CASSLGRQNTEAFF. V is TRBV7-9 and J is TRBJ1-1, with unresolved D. Germline-derived CDR1 and CDR2 are SEHNR and FQNEAQ (reference sequence). Between the trimmed V and J ends, which lost 1 base and 1 base, there was a span of 7 bases. This CDR3 is 14 amino acids long. The whole variable domain, remainder taken from reference TRBV7-9 and TRBJ1-1, is DTGVSQNPRHKITKRGQNVTFRCDPISEHNRLYWYRQTLGQGPEFLTYFQNEAQLEKSRLLSDRFSAERPKGSFSTLEIQRTEQGDSAMYLCASSLGRQNTEAFFGQGTRLTVV.

V is TRBV7-8 and J is TRBJ2-2; D is unclear. The germline V gene has CDR1 SGHVS and CDR2 FQNEAQ. This CDR3 comprises 16 residues. Trimming pared 1 base from V and 1 base from J, leaving 10 bases between. CDR3 loop: CASSLVLKQNTGELFF. DNA of the CDR3: TGTGCCAGCAGCTTAGTGCTTAAGCAGAACACCGGGGAGCTGTTTTTT.

This sequence joins TRBV4-2 and TRBJ2-7, with D unresolved. Germline assignment: CDR1 LGHNA and CDR2 YNFKEQ. The CDR3 loop spans 14 amino acids. V lost 0 bases and J lost 6, with 12 bases in between. CDR3 region: CASSQDIGQREQYF. CDR3 in DNA: TGTGCCAGCAGCCAAGATATCGGGCAGCGCGAGCAGTACTTC.

This chain links TRBV19 with TRBJ2-3, with D possibly matching TRBD2 (7 bases). Germline lookup yields CDR1 LNHDA and CDR2 SQIVND (reference sequence). There are 13 residues in the CDR3. The DNA of the CDR3 is TGTGCGACAGGCGGGAGCCAGACAGATACGCAGTATTTT. Translated: CATGGSQTDTQYF.

This chain links TRBV6-6 with TRBJ2-1; D perhaps matches TRBD1 (5 bases). Per the germline V gene, CDR1 is MNHNY and CDR2 is SVGAGI (reference sequence). This CDR3 has 16 residues. V was cut by 6 bases and J by 10 bases, with 25 bases left in between. The CDR3 nucleotides are TGTGCCAGCAGCCTCTCCGGGCCGCCATTCCCAGGGGAGCAGTTCTTC. It yields the protein CASSLSGPPFPGEQFF.

The chain couples TRBV7-8 to TRBJ2-5; 9 nucleotides line up with TRBD2. V dropped 5 bases and J dropped 3; count of bases not matched to a gene: 7. CDR1 and CDR2 from the germline V gene are SGHVS and FQNEAQ. The CDR3 consists of 15 residues. CDR3 sequence reads: CASSQFLAGEETQYF. The CDR3 DNA reads TGTGCCAGCAGCCAATTCTTAGCGGGAGAAGAGACCCAGTACTTC.

J is TRBJ2-2 and V is TRBV11-3; weak D call: TRBD1 (5 bases). Germline CDR1 reads SGHNT; CDR2 reads YENEEA. The CDR3 spans 16 residues. The V end lost 1 base, the J end lost 2 bases, and 11 bases lay between the germline ends. The CDR3 is CASSLVSQGNTGELFF. CDR3 DNA: TGTGCCAGCAGCTTAGTGTCCCAGGGAAACACCGGGGAGCTGTTTTTT.

The chain combines TRBV6-6 with TRBJ1-1; 11 nucleotides agree with TRBD1. CDR3 length: 15 amino acids. Germline V gene sequence: CDR1 MNHNY, CDR2 SVGAGI (reference sequence). V trimming: 5 bases; J trimming: 4 bases; junction bases outside the gene matches: 6. The CDR3 loop reads CASSTDRGLPTEAFF. Written as DNA, the CDR3 is TGTGCCAGCAGTACGGACAGGGGGCTTCCCACTGAAGCTTTCTTT.

CDR3 bases: TGTGCCAGCAGCGTAGGGGACGGAACTAGCACAGATACGCAGTATTTT. Translation gives CASSVGDGTSTDTQYF. The chain combines TRBV9 with TRBJ2-3; D assignment may be TRBD1 or TRBD2 (5 bases each). This CDR3 contains 16 residues. Germline values: CDR1 SGDLS, CDR2 YYNGEE. Trimming took 0 bases from V and 0 from J, leaving 11 bases between them.

This rearrangement joins TRBV19 to TRBJ2-3; 12 nucleotides agree with TRBD2. Germline CDR1 is LNHDA and CDR2 is SQIVND (reference sequence). After removal of 5 bases from V and 2 bases from J, the junction contained 2 bases not matched to a gene. This CDR3 region has 15 residues. CDR3 sequence: CASSGTSGYTDTQYF. CDR3 nucleotide sequence: TGTGCCAGTAGTGGGACTAGCGGGTACACAGATACGCAGTATTTT.

V usage is TRBV7-9 and J usage is TRBJ1-5, with TRBD1 as a possible D gene (5 bases). Germline assignment: CDR1 SEHNR and CDR2 FQNEAQ (reference sequence). Trimming shortened V by 6 bases and J by 9 bases, and 12 bases separated the two germline ends. CDR3 length: 12 amino acids. CDR3 nucleotide sequence: TGTGCCAGCAGGAGGGACGAGGCGCCCCAGCATTTT. Its protein is CASRRDEAPQHF.

The genes are TRBV4-2 and TRBJ2-7; D gene ambiguous. Trimming shortened V by 0 bases and J by 6 bases, and 9 bases separated the two germline ends. This CDR3 is built from 13 residues. CDR1 is LGHNA, CDR2 YNFKEQ, per germline. The CDR3 DNA reads as TGTGCCAGCAGCCAAGATAATATGGGCGAGCAGTACTTC. It codes for CASSQDNMGEQYF.

This chain joins TRBV11-3 and TRBJ1-1; 8 bases align to TRBD1. The CDR3 spans 16 residues. CDR1 and CDR2 (germline): SGHNT, YENEEA. V gave up 1 base and J gave up 1 base; unmatched junction bases: 5. DNA for the CDR3: TGTGCCAGCAGCTTAGCCCGGACAGGGCGGAACACTGAAGCTTTCTTT. It yields the protein CASSLARTGRNTEAFF.

The chain recombines TRBV19 with TRBJ2-1; D possibly uses TRBD1 or TRBD2 (7 bases each). Between the trimmed V and J ends, which lost 7 bases and 0 bases, there was a span of 16 bases. CDR1 is LNHDA and CDR2 is SQIVND in the germline V gene (reference sequence). The CDR3 extends over 16 amino acids. This chain's CDR3 is CASKGQGGASYNEQFF. Written as DNA, the CDR3 is TGTGCCAGTAAAGGCCAGGGGGGGGCCTCCTACAATGAGCAGTTCTTC.

This rearrangement joins TRBV19 to TRBJ2-5; no firm D call. This CDR3 comprises 15 residues. Per germline, CDR1 LNHDA and CDR2 SQIVND (reference sequence). V shed 5 bases and J shed 2 bases, with 15 bases lying between them. The CDR3 loop reads CASSPLRTAQETQYF. Here the CDR3 DNA reads TGTGCCAGTAGTCCCCTCCGGACGGCACAAGAGACCCAGTACTTC. Complete variable domain (other parts from reference TRBV19 and TRBJ2-5): DGGITQSPKYLFRKEGQNVTLSCEQNLNHDAMYWYRQDPGQGLRLIYYSQIVNDFQKGDIAEGYSVSREKKESFPLTVTSAQKNPTAFYLCASSPLRTAQETQYFGPGTRLLVL.

The CDR3, as DNA: TGCGCCAGCAATCTGGGGGACATTAATGAGCAGTTCTTC. Amino acids: CASNLGDINEQFF. The rearrangement links TRBV5-1 to TRBJ2-1; perhaps TRBD1 as D (6 bases). CDR3 length equals 13 residues. The ends were cut back, 6 bases at V and 7 bases at J, with 14 bases in the middle. The V gene's germline CDR1 is SGHRS and CDR2 YFSETQ.

This clone was recorded a few times. The V call is TRBV11-1, the J call TRBJ2-1; D possibly corresponds to TRBD2 (5 bases). The CDR3 consists of 14 residues. Germline CDR1 and CDR2: SGHAT and FQDESV (reference sequence). The ends were cut back, 4 bases at V and 4 bases at J, with 11 bases in the middle. The CDR3 reads CASSSQAGYNEQFF. The CDR3 coding sequence is TGTGCCAGCAGCTCCCAGGCGGGTTACAATGAGCAGTTCTTC.

This chain joins TRBV7-6 and TRBJ1-1; D not resolved. This CDR3 has 15 amino acids. The germline V gene has CDR1 SGHVS and CDR2 FNYEAQ. Trimming cost V 5 bases and J 3 bases, with 16 bases left between them. The CDR3: CASSPEPVLYTEAFF. CDR3 nucleotide sequence: TGTGCCAGCAGCCCCGAACCCGTATTGTACACTGAAGCTTTCTTT.

The chain recombines TRBV29-1 with TRBJ2-5, with 7 bases aligning to TRBD2. Germline loops: CDR1 SQVTM, CDR2 ANQGSEA. This CDR3 has 12 residues. With 2 bases clipped from V and 4 bases from J, the junction kept 1 base outside the gene matches. CDR3 protein: CSVELAVETQYF. The CDR3 DNA sequence: TGCAGCGTTGAACTAGCGGTAGAGACCCAGTACTTC.

This sequence joins TRBV13 and TRBJ2-5; no clear D. The CDR3 sequence is 13 residues long. From germline, CDR1 is PRHDT and CDR2 FYEKMQ (reference sequence). Trimming took 2 bases from V and 3 from J, leaving 7 bases between them. CDR3 loop: CASSLYGEETQYF. CDR3 in DNA: TGTGCCAGCAGCTTATACGGTGAAGAGACCCAGTACTTC.